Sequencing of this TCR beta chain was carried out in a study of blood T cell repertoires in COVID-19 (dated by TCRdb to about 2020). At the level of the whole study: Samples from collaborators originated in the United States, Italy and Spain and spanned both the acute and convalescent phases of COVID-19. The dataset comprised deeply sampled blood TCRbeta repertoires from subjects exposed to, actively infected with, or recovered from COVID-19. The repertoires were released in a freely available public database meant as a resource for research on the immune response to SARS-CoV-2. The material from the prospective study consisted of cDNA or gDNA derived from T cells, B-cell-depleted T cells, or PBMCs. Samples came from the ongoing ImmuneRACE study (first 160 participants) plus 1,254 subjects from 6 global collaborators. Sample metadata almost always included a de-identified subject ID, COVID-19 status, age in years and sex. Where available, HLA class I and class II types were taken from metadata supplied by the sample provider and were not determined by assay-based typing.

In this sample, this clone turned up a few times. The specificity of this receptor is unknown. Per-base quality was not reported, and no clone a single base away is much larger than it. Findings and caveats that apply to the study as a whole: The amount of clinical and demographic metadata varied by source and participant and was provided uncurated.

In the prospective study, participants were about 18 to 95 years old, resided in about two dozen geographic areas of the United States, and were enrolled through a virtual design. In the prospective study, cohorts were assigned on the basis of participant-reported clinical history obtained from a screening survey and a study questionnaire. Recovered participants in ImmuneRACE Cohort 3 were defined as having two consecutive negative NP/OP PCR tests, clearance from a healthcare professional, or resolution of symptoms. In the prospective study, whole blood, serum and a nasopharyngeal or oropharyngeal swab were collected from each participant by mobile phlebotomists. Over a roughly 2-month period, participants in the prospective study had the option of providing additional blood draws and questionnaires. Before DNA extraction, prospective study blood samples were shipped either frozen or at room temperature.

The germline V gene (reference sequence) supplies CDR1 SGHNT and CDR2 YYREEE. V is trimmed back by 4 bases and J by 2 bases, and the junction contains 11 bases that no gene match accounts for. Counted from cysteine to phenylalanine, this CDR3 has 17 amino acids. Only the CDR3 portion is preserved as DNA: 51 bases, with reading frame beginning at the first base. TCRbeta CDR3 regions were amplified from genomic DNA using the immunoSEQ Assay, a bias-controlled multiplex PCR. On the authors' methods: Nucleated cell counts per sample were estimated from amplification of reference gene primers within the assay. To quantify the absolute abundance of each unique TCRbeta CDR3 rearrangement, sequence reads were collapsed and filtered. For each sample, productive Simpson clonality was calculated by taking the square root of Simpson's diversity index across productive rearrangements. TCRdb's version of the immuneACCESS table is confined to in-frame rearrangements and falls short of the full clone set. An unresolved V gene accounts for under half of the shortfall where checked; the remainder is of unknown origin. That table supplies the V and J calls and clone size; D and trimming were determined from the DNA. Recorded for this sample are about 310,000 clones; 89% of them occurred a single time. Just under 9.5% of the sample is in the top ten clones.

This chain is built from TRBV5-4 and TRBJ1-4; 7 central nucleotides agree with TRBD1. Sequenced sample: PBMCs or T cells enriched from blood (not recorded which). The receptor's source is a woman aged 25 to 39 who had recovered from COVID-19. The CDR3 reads CASSQIREGATNEKLFF. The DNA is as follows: TGTGCCAGCAGCCAAATAAGAGAGGGGGCGACTAATGAAAAACTGTTTTTT.